These T cell receptor beta chains were read from a single sample in a study of blood T cell repertoires in COVID-19. Sequencing was performed with immunoSEQ multiplex PCR; in TCRdb, only in-frame clones are kept and a portion is missing. The data hold 200,000 to 300,000 clones, with 85% to 90% observed a single time. Sequenced: peripheral blood. The receptors were sampled from a woman aged 40-49 years with acute or convalescent COVID-19. Each CDR3 is given without its conserved first and last residue. A D gene is named only where the DNA matches it firmly. For some rows the clone size is stated as once, few or many, or as a class when expanded; others skip it.

TRBV9	TRBD1	.	TRBJ1-1	ASSVPQGAGAF
TRBV7-2	TRBD2	.	TRBJ2-5	ASSPGTSDETQY
TRBV28	TRBD1	.	TRBJ2-6	ASSLRDRGTGANVLT
TRBV5-1	.	.	TRBJ1-1	ASSSEGRDTEAF
TRBV27	.	.	TRBJ2-3	ASSAILLGGGDTQY
TRBV4-1	TRBD1	.	TRBJ1-5	ASSQDLYRGQYQPQH
TRBV11-2	TRBD1	.	TRBJ1-1	ASSPDRGNTEAF
TRBV24-1	TRBD2	once	TRBJ2-2	ATSDQRSRGAGELF
TRBV6-6	TRBD1	.	TRBJ1-2	ASRGGNYGYT
TRBV6-6	TRBD1	.	TRBJ1-5	ASTETGVGQPQH
TRBV14	TRBD1	.	TRBJ1-2	ASSQVQGYGYT
TRBV27	.	once	TRBJ1-2	ASSGGRGPYGYT
TRBV19	TRBD1	.	TRBJ1-6	ASSALDRGHYSPLH
TRBV7-9	.	.	TRBJ1-5	ASSFTGTMGSNQPQH
TRBV29-1	.	.	TRBJ1-5	SVDQGGGQPQH
TRBV3-1/TRBV3-2	TRBD1	few	TRBJ1-1	ASSQTGVRNTEAF
TRBV5-1	.	.	TRBJ2-5	ASSLGPTGGQETQY
TRBV9	TRBD1	.	TRBJ2-1	ASSFQGATYNEQF
TRBV10-3	.	.	TRBJ1-1	AISESLFPNTEAF
TRBV6-1	TRBD2	once	TRBJ2-5	ASSDLLAGAQETQY
TRBV6-5	TRBD1	once	TRBJ1-6	ASSYFGTDLYSPLH
TRBV4-1	.	.	TRBJ1-5	ASSIMEGNSNQPQH
TRBV3-1/TRBV3-2	TRBD2	.	TRBJ2-1	ASTRGGGRGEQF
TRBV9	TRBD2	.	TRBJ2-3	ASSVSGSGGDASTDTQY
TRBV5-4	.	.	TRBJ2-5	ATTTSGRETQY
TRBV10-3	.	.	TRBJ2-3	AIQRGGNTDTQY
TRBV30	TRBD2	.	TRBJ2-6	AWSVRRGWISGANVLT